This is a list of T cell receptor beta chains from one sample in a study of monozygotic twins with inflammatory bowel disease. TCRdb reanalyzed the 5' RACE reads, giving one entry per CDR3 protein sequence and no DNA. This table lists some 150,000 distinct CDR3 sequences. Material for sequencing was blood. The receptors originated from a human donor with ulcerative colitis or Crohn's disease, or a healthy co-twin of an affected twin (not recorded which). The CDR3 runs from the conserved cysteine through the conserved F or W. Clone size is not always given. Where it is, it says once, few, many or a class for expanded clones.

cdr3_aa	cdr3_length	j_call	clone_size	v_call
CSARESGQDGGELFF	15	TRBJ2-2	medium-sized	TRBV20-1
CATSDTRQGIPYEQYF	16	TRBJ2-7	.	TRBV24-1
CASSWQAIEQYF	12	TRBJ2-7	.	TRBV12-3/TRBV12-4
CASSPEGQGFGGYTF	15	TRBJ1-2	.	TRBV18
CASSLGQLDEQYF	13	TRBJ2-7	.	TRBV5-1
CASSLAFDRGGENQPQHF	18	TRBJ1-5	.	TRBV7-8
CASSLIPGTENGKLFF	16	TRBJ1-4	.	TRBV5-1
CASSLARISYEQYF	14	TRBJ2-7	.	TRBV27
CASSLWTKPYEQYF	14	TRBJ2-7	.	TRBV27
CASSLTLKSSGANVLTF	17	TRBJ2-6	.	TRBV5-1
CASSLEQGIDTQYF	14	TRBJ2-3	.	TRBV5-1
CSEVQGRTNEKLFF	14	TRBJ1-4	.	TRBV29-1
CASSIAEGIYNEQFF	15	TRBJ2-1	.	TRBV9
CASSIRPGGGETQYF	15	TRBJ2-5	.	TRBV9
CATSESRTGNNEQYF	15	TRBJ2-7	.	TRBV24-1
CASSEGGWEQFF	12	TRBJ2-1	.	TRBV5-1
CASSYSRDRGRGNTIYF	17	TRBJ1-3	.	TRBV6-5
CASSLEVQAYEQYF	14	TRBJ2-7	.	TRBV5-1
CASSANREWVYEQYF	15	TRBJ2-7	.	TRBV5-8
CSVGRFVAQYF	11	TRBJ2-5	.	TRBV29-1
CASSSGLAGATDTQYF	16	TRBJ2-3	.	TRBV7-3
CASSLAGTNEQFF	13	TRBJ2-1	.	TRBV7-2
CASSLGQPFQPQHF	14	TRBJ1-5	.	TRBV19
CSASPAGGPGEQYF	14	TRBJ2-7	.	TRBV20-1
CASSRPGSARETQYF	15	TRBJ2-5	.	TRBV18
CASSLGNRVSYNEQFF	16	TRBJ2-1	.	TRBV7-2
CASSSMDRWGETQYF	15	TRBJ2-5	.	TRBV11-2
CASSLLAGGTDEQFF	15	TRBJ2-1	.	TRBV7-8
CASSQSTLPYEQYF	14	TRBJ2-7	.	TRBV7-8
CASSPNREDTQYF	13	TRBJ2-3	.	TRBV5-4
CSARDLGSGYTF	12	TRBJ1-2	.	TRBV20-1
CASSQRDRGFEQYF	14	TRBJ2-7	.	TRBV5-1
CASSPADRRETQYF	14	TRBJ2-5	.	TRBV3-1
CASSQTGQGVVEQYF	15	TRBJ2-7	.	TRBV4-1
CASSQDLAAWETQYF	15	TRBJ2-5	.	TRBV4-3
CASSVRGYEQYF	12	TRBJ2-7	.	TRBV28
CASSHAGTGDTDTQYF	16	TRBJ2-3	.	TRBV4-2
CASSYTIRSYGYTF	14	TRBJ1-2	.	TRBV6-5
CASSGQINQPQHF	13	TRBJ1-5	.	TRBV6-1
CASSYGPGRNQPQHF	15	TRBJ1-5	.	TRBV6-5
CAIRSSPGTGEETQYF	16	TRBJ2-5	.	TRBV10-3
CASSQFGWDNQPQHF	15	TRBJ1-5	.	TRBV3-1
CASSWTLGKNIQYF	14	TRBJ2-4	.	TRBV28
CASSLPWTLANYGYTF	16	TRBJ1-2	.	TRBV28
CASSQVPGQGYNEQFF	16	TRBJ2-1	.	TRBV3-1
CASSLRQGSNEKLFF	15	TRBJ1-4	.	TRBV5-1
CASQAGGNEQFF	12	TRBJ2-1	.	TRBV27